The 9 T cell receptor beta chains reported below all come from one sample, sequenced in a study of blood T cells in healthy people across ages. Combining a sample-barcoded 5' primer with a J-beta primer mix, a second PCR ran for about 7 to 12 cycles. TCRdb redid the calling of the 5' RACE reads with MiXCR, one entry per CDR3 protein. Of over 600,000 distinct CDR3 sequences detected, around three fifths appear once; the ten largest clones hold roughly 26%. Sequenced sample: blood. The receptors were gathered from a middle-aged man in good health.

The chain joins TRBV20-1 to TRBJ2-7; 10 bases map to TRBD2. The CDR3 spans 15 residues. Germline-derived CDR1 and CDR2 are DFQATT and SNEGSKA (reference sequence). Germline trimming cut 7 bases from V and 3 bases from J; bases unmatched to any gene: 12. The CDR3 reads CSVPGLARSYYEQYF. CDR3 bases: TGCAGTGTTCCGGGACTAGCGCGATCCTACTACGAGCAGTACTTC.

The chain carries TRBV5-1 and TRBJ2-2; 8 nucleotides line up with TRBD2. The germline CDR1 and CDR2 sequences are SGHRS and YFSETQ. The CDR3 spans 15 residues. With V trimmed by 3 bases and J by 2 bases, 3 bases remained unmatched. DNA of the CDR3: TGCGCCAGCAGCTCGGGACTAGGTAACACCGGGGAGCTGTTTTTT. Amino acids: CASSSGLGNTGELFF.

The V and J genes are TRBV6-1 and TRBJ1-1; D ambiguous. Trimming removed 7 bases from V and 6 bases from J, with 12 bases in between. CDR3 length: 12 residues. CDR1 is MNHNS and CDR2 is SASEGT in the germline V gene. This CDR3 is CASTKTSAEAFF. The DNA of the CDR3 is TGTGCCAGCACCAAAACGTCAGCTGAAGCTTTCTTT.

Concerning this clonotype: The junction does not match germline at one end; this may be a read error. The rearrangement joins TRBV24-1 to TRBJ2-7, with TRBD2 matching over 13 bases. This CDR3 has 16 amino acids. From germline, CDR1 is KGHDR and CDR2 SFDVKD. CDR3 sequence (DNA): TGTGCCACCAGTGATTGGACTAGCGGGAGAGGGTACGTGCAGTACTTC. This sequence encodes CATSDWTSGRGYVQYF.

J is TRBJ2-5 and V is TRBV7-8; D unresolved. Germline CDR1 and CDR2: SGHVS and FQNEAQ. Trimming left V 5 bases short and J 0 bases short, with 10 bases between. The CDR3 has 14 amino acids. CDR3 nucleotide sequence: TGTGCCAGCAGCCCCCGAACGTACCAAGAGACCCAGTACTTC. This codes for CASSPRTYQETQYF.

This chain links TRBV7-8 with TRBJ2-7; 8 positions agree with TRBD2. CDR3 size: 18 residues. V shed 4 bases, J shed 3 bases, and the junction held 17 bases outside the gene matches. From germline, CDR1 is SGHVS and CDR2 FQNEAQ. The chain's CDR3 is CASSSRGRAGVPLYEQYF. The CDR3 DNA is TGTGCCAGCAGCTCCCGGGGGCGAGCGGGAGTCCCCCTCTACGAGCAGTACTTC.

This sequence joins TRBV20-1 and TRBJ2-1, with a weak D call TRBD1 (5 bases). The assigned J gene may be wrong: the sequence end matches TRBJ2-7 better. Germline CDR1 DFQATT, CDR2 SNEGSKA (reference sequence). The CDR3 runs to 14 residues. CDR3: CSARDRSRVVEQYF. In DNA, the CDR3 is TGCAGTGCTAGAGATCGGTCCAGGGTAGTCGAGCAGTACTTC.

The chain employs TRBV5-5 and TRBJ2-7; tentatively, D is TRBD2 (6 bases). Trimming took 1 base from V and 0 from J, leaving 14 bases between them. Germline values: CDR1 SGHKS, CDR2 YYEKEE (reference sequence). This CDR3 has 16 amino acids. The CDR3 spells CASSLSRAGSSYEQYF. CDR3 bases: TGTGCCAGCAGCTTGTCTCGGGCGGGGAGCTCCTACGAGCAGTACTTC.

The rearrangement links TRBV4-1 to TRBJ2-5, with 7 positions matching TRBD2. CDR1 and CDR2 from the germline V gene are MGHRA and YSYEKL. With V trimmed by 0 bases and J by 4 bases, 11 bases remained unmatched. This CDR3 region has 17 residues. CDR3 loop: CASSQDLGRVVGETQYF. The CDR3 DNA follows: TGCGCCAGCAGCCAAGATCTGGGGAGGGTTGTGGGAGAGACCCAGTACTTC.